One sample yielded the 27 T cell receptor beta chains listed below, sequenced in a study of shared clonotypes between healthy human individuals. Positive CCR7 selection of CD45RO-negative cells yielded the naive CD8 cells, and terminally differentiated effector memory CD45RA+ cells were excluded. This table comes from immunoSEQ multiplex PCR, and its TCRdb copy is limited to in-frame clones, with some not included. The sample gives about 2.1 million clones, around 95% of which show up once; 1.5% to 2% is in the top ten. Sample: naive CD8+ T cells from PBMCs. These receptors originate from a young man in good health. Some clones in this sample may be carry-over from other donors' samples.

The V gene is TRBV7-9, the J gene TRBJ2-7; a possible D gene is TRBD1 (6 bases). With 6 bases removed from V and 5 bases from J, the gap between germline ends came to 11 bases. The CDR3 extends over 12 amino acids. CDR1 and CDR2 (germline): SEHNR, FQNEAQ (reference sequence). The CDR3 sequence: CASRQQGNEQYF. In nucleotides, the CDR3 is TGTGCCAGCAGGCAACAGGGTAACGAGCAGTACTTC.

The chain recombines TRBV6-5 with TRBJ2-7, with 7 bases matching TRBD1. Germline CDR1 is MNHEY and CDR2 is SVGAGI. V trimming: 0 bases; J trimming: 1 base; junction bases outside the gene matches: 6. This CDR3 is built from 16 residues. Written as DNA, the CDR3 is TGTGCCAGCAGTTACTCTGTGGGACAGACTTCCTACGAGCAGTACTTC. As protein: CASSYSVGQTSYEQYF.

This chain uses TRBV9 with TRBJ2-5; TRBD1 matches 7 bases. The CDR3 spans 14 residues. Germline V gene data show CDR1 as SGDLS and CDR2 as YYNGEE. Trimming at V came to 0 bases and at J to 6 bases, leaving 5 bases not matched to a gene. CDR3 sequence: CASSVEGGEKTQYF. CDR3 in DNA: TGTGCCAGCAGCGTAGAAGGGGGCGAGAAGACCCAGTACTTC.

This sequence joins TRBV19 and TRBJ2-4, with unresolved D. In germline, CDR1 is LNHDA, CDR2 SQIVND (reference sequence). V shed 3 bases and J shed 8 bases, with 20 bases lying between them. This CDR3 has 16 amino acids. The CDR3 coding sequence is TGTGCCAGTAGTATTTTTTTCTTAGGGAAATATGACATTCAGTACTTC. It encodes CASSIFFLGKYDIQYF.

The CDR3 DNA sequence: TGTGCCAGCAGTTGGACAGGGGCCACCACAGATACGCAGTATTTT. This translates into CASSWTGATTDTQYF. This rearrangement joins TRBV6-1 to TRBJ2-3, with 9 bases aligning to TRBD1. V was pared by 5 bases and J by 2 bases, with 5 bases of the junction left unmatched. From germline, CDR1 is MNHNS and CDR2 SASEGT. The CDR3 has 15 residues.

The chain links TRBV7-9 to TRBJ2-5; 8 nucleotides line up with TRBD2. Germline CDR1 SEHNR, CDR2 FQNEAQ (reference sequence). The CDR3 sequence is 14 residues long. Trimming cost V 10 bases and J 7 bases; bases outside gene matches: 14. CDR3 DNA: TGTGCCACTACGACTAGCGAAAGAAGGGGGACCCAGTACTTC. The encoded protein is CATTTSERRGTQYF.

The chain has TRBV11-3 and TRBJ2-7; 8 positions agree with TRBD1. The CDR3 loop spans 13 amino acids. Trimming took 4 bases from V and 4 from J; bases not matched to a gene: 3. Per the germline V gene, CDR1 is SGHNT and CDR2 is YENEEA. This CDR3 is CASSSRTGYEQYF. CDR3 nucleotide sequence: TGTGCCAGCAGCTCCAGGACAGGGTACGAGCAGTACTTC.

The chain couples TRBV10-1 to TRBJ2-4, with D possibly TRBD1 on 5 matching bases. Between the trimmed V and J ends, which lost 3 bases and 1 base, there was a span of 7 bases. The CDR3 contains 14 residues. CDR1 is WNHNN, CDR2 SYGVQD, per germline (reference sequence). In nucleotides, the CDR3 is TGCGCCAGCAGTGAAGGGGCCGCCAAAAACATTCAGTACTTC. Residues: CASSEGAAKNIQYF.

For this clone: This specimen includes other DNA sequences encoding the same CDR3. This chain joins TRBV5-6 and TRBJ2-1; no reliable D call. The CDR3 is 12 amino acids. The germline CDR1 and CDR2 sequences are SGHDT and YYEEEE. V dropped 2 bases and J dropped 10 bases, with 10 bases sitting between them. CDR3 sequence (DNA): TGTGCCAGCAGCTTTGGCTCGTCGGAGCAGTTCTTC. Its translation is CASSFGSSEQFF.

The chain links TRBV7-9 to TRBJ1-2; 9 positions match TRBD1. The junction had 5 bases not matched to a gene; V was cut back by 5 bases and J by 1 base. The CDR3 is made up of 15 amino acids. Germline values: CDR1 SEHNR, CDR2 FQNEAQ (reference sequence). CDR3 sequence reads: CASSMGQGLNYGYTF. In nucleotides, the CDR3 is TGTGCCAGCAGCATGGGACAGGGCCTTAACTATGGCTACACCTTC.

V is TRBV28 and J is TRBJ2-7, with 7 bases fitting TRBD1. Germline values: CDR1 MDHEN, CDR2 SYDVKM. V was pared by 3 bases and J by 2 bases, with 7 bases of the junction left unmatched. CDR3 length: 15 residues. The CDR3 loop reads CASSFTGTAAYEQYF. The CDR3 DNA reads as TGTGCCAGCAGTTTTACGGGGACAGCGGCCTACGAGCAGTACTTC.

The chain employs TRBV25-1 and TRBJ1-1; TRBD1 might be the D (5 bases). The CDR3 has 15 residues. CDR1 is MGHDK and CDR2 is SYGVNS in the germline V gene. With 3 bases removed from V and 1 base from J, the gap between germline ends came to 12 bases. CDR3 coding DNA: TGTGCCAGCAGTGACAGGGTTGGATCGAACACTGAAGCTTTCTTT. Translating gives CASSDRVGSNTEAFF.

This sequence joins TRBV5-6 and TRBJ1-1, with D maybe TRBD1 (6 bases). CDR3 length: 15 residues. Trimming stripped 4 bases from V and 1 base from J, with 14 bases between. Per germline, CDR1 SGHDT and CDR2 YYEEEE. CDR3 sequence reads: CASSAQGSWNTEAFF. The CDR3 DNA reads as TGTGCCAGCAGCGCACAGGGATCGTGGAACACTGAAGCTTTCTTT.

This chain joins TRBV5-8 and TRBJ2-5, with a weak D call TRBD2 (6 bases). Trimming pared 0 bases from V and 5 bases from J, leaving 20 bases between. This CDR3 contains 17 residues. From germline, CDR1 is SGHTS and CDR2 YDEGEE. This CDR3 reads CASSLGPTNGGRETQYF. CDR3 coding DNA: TGTGCCAGCAGCTTGGGCCCGACCAATGGAGGGAGGGAGACCCAGTACTTC.

CDR3 bases: TGTGCCAGCAGTTTATCGCCCCAGGGGATAGACACTGAAGCTTTCTTT. As protein: CASSLSPQGIDTEAFF. This chain uses TRBV27 with TRBJ1-1; perhaps TRBD1 as D (6 bases). The CDR3 covers 16 residues. Between the trimmed V and J ends, which lost 0 bases and 3 bases, there was a span of 14 bases. Per germline, CDR1 MNHEY and CDR2 SMNVEV (reference sequence).

On this clone itself: In the same sample, other DNA sequences code for this CDR3. The chain employs TRBV27 and TRBJ2-7; 12 positions agree with TRBD1. CDR1 and CDR2 from the germline V gene are MNHEY and SMNVEV (reference sequence). CDR3 size: 15 residues. V lost 6 bases, J lost 2 bases, and 5 bases stayed unmatched. The CDR3 bases are TGTGCCAGCAGCCCTAGGGACAGGGGGCCCTACGAGCAGTACTTC. The encoded protein is CASSPRDRGPYEQYF.

The chain has TRBV13 and TRBJ2-2; D is undetermined. CDR3 length: 13 amino acids. Per germline, CDR1 PRHDT and CDR2 FYEKMQ (reference sequence). The ends were cut back, 1 base at V and 3 bases at J, with 3 bases in the middle. The CDR3 reads CASSLVDTGELFF. The CDR3 bases are TGTGCCAGCAGCTTAGTAGACACCGGGGAGCTGTTTTTT.

The chain uses TRBV2 and TRBJ1-3, with D possibly being TRBD1 (5 bases). The germline gives CDR1 SNHLY, CDR2 FYNNEI. Trimming took off 3 bases at V and 0 bases at J, with 9 bases between the two ends. The CDR3 length is 15 residues. The CDR3 is CASSDPRGSGNTIYF. The CDR3 coding sequence is TGTGCCAGCAGTGACCCAAGGGGCTCTGGAAACACCATATATTTT.

On this clone: At the DNA level, this CDR3 is encoded by other sequences in the same sample as well. This chain links TRBV4-1 with TRBJ2-7; a weak D match, TRBD2 (6 bases). V was shortened by 1 base and J by 2 bases, with 9 bases between the two germline ends. Germline loops: CDR1 MGHRA, CDR2 YSYEKL. The CDR3 loop spans 14 amino acids. As DNA, the CDR3 is TGCGCCAGCAGCCAAGCGACTAGTACCTACGAGCAGTACTTC. This translates into CASSQATSTYEQYF.

The chain links TRBV10-3 to TRBJ1-2; 9 bases line up with TRBD1. Per the germline V gene, CDR1 is ENHRY and CDR2 is SYGVKD. The CDR3 totals 13 residues. With V trimmed by 6 bases and J by 4 bases, 3 bases remained unmatched. The CDR3 DNA reads TGTGCCATCAGGGGGGACAGGGCCTATGGCTACACCTTC. It translates to CAIRGDRAYGYTF.

This clone was detected only once. J is TRBJ2-2 and V is TRBV7-8; 9 bases fit TRBD2. This CDR3 is 18 amino acids long. Per germline, CDR1 SGHVS and CDR2 FQNEAQ. The junction had 12 bases not matched to a gene; V was cut back by 1 base and J by 6 bases. CDR3 DNA: TGTGCCAGCAGCTTAGAGGGGGCAAGCGGGAGGAGCGCCGGGGAGCTGTTTTTT. Protein product: CASSLEGASGRSAGELFF. Combining the CDR3 with reference TRBV7-8 and TRBJ2-2 gives the whole variable domain GAGVSQSPRYKVAKRGQDVALRCDPISGHVSLFWYQQALGQGPEFLTYFQNEAQLDKSGLPSDRFFAERPEGSVSTLKIQRTQQEDSAVYLCASSLEGASGRSAGELFFGEGSRLTVL.

The chain combines TRBV7-3 with TRBJ2-1; D gene ambiguous. This CDR3 spans 14 amino acids. Germline loops: CDR1 SGHTA, CDR2 FQGTGA. The ends were cut back, 5 bases at V and 4 bases at J, with 12 bases in the middle. The CDR3: CASSLSVQYNEQFF. The CDR3 DNA reads as TGTGCCAGCAGCCTCTCGGTCCAATACAATGAGCAGTTCTTC.

This chain links TRBV7-8 with TRBJ1-1, with 8 bases that match TRBD1. The CDR3 covers 13 residues. After removal of 5 bases from V and 4 bases from J, the junction contained 3 bases not matched to a gene. Germline V gives CDR1 SGHVS, CDR2 FQNEAQ. The CDR3 sequence is CASSRDRSTEAFF. CDR3 nucleotides: TGTGCCAGCAGCCGGGACAGGTCCACTGAAGCTTTCTTT.

This clone has only one observation. This sequence joins TRBV12-5 and TRBJ2-2; D tentatively reads TRBD1 or TRBD2 (6 bases each). Germline loops: CDR1 LGHNT, CDR2 FRNRAP. V dropped 3 bases and J dropped 1 base, with 27 bases sitting between them. CDR3 length equals 21 residues. The CDR3 sequence is CASGLTFFTGGALGNTGELFF. The DNA for the CDR3 is TGTGCTAGTGGTTTAACCTTCTTTACCGGGGGCGCGTTAGGGAACACCGGGGAGCTGTTTTTT. The variable domain in full, completed from reference TRBV12-5 and TRBJ2-2, reads DARVTQTPRHKVTEMGQEVTMRCQPILGHNTVFWYRQTMMQGLELLAYFRNRAPLDDSGMPKDRFSAEMPDATLATLKIQPSEPRDSAVYFCASGLTFFTGGALGNTGELFFGEGSRLTVL.

The J gene is TRBJ2-7, the V gene TRBV27; 7 bases align to TRBD1. The V gene's germline CDR1 is MNHEY and CDR2 SMNVEV (reference sequence). Losses at the gene ends were 4 bases for V and 6 bases for J; bases not matched to a gene: 9. CDR3 size: 14 residues. CDR3 sequence: CASSYRQGIGEQYF. DNA for the CDR3: TGTGCCAGCAGTTACCGACAGGGAATAGGCGAGCAGTACTTC.

The V call is TRBV6-5, the J call TRBJ2-7, with no clear D. The CDR3 spans 15 residues. The germline V gene encodes CDR1 MNHEY and CDR2 SVGAGI. The ends were cut back, 5 bases at V and 0 bases at J, with 14 bases in the middle. CDR3 in amino acids: CASSPNRLSSYEQYF. CDR3 nucleotide sequence: TGTGCCAGCAGTCCCAATCGATTAAGCTCCTACGAGCAGTACTTC.

The chain uses TRBV2 and TRBJ2-5; no clear D. The end of the DNA is better explained by TRBJ2-7, so the J call may be wrong. CDR3 length equals 10 residues. CDR1 and CDR2 (germline): SNHLY, FYNNEI. CDR3 region: CASRLYEQYF. The DNA of the CDR3 is TGTGCCAGCAGGCTCTACGAGCAGTACTTC.